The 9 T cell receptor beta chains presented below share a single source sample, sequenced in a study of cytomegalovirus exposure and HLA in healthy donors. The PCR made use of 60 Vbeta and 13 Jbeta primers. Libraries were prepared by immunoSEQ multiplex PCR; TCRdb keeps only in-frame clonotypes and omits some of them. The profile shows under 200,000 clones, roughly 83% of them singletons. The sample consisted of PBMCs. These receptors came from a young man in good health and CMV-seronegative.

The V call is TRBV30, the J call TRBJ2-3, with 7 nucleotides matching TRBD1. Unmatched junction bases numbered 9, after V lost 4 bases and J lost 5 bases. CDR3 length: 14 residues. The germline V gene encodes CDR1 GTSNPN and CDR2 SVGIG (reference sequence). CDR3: CAWTQGVEIDTQYF. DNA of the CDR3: TGTGCCTGGACCCAGGGGGTTGAAATAGATACGCAGTATTTT. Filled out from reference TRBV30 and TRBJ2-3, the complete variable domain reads SQTIHQWPATLVQPVGSPLSLECTVEGTSNPNLYWYRQAAGRGLQLLFYSVGIGQISSEVPQNLSASRPQDRQFILSSKKLLLSDSGFYLCAWTQGVEIDTQYFGPGTRLTVL.

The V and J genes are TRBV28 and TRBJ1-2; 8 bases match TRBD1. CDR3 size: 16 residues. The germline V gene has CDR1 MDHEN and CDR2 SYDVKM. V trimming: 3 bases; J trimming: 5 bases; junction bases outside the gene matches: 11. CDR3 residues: CASSFTAQGGMYGYTF. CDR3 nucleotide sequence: TGTGCCAGCAGTTTTACTGCACAGGGGGGGATGTATGGCTACACCTTC.

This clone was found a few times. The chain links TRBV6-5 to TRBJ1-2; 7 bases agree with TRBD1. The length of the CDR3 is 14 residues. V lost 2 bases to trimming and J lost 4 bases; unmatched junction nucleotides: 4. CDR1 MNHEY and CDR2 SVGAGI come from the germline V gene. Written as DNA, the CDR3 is TGTGCCAGCAGTTACGAAGGGGGCAGCTATGGCTACACCTTC. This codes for CASSYEGGSYGYTF.

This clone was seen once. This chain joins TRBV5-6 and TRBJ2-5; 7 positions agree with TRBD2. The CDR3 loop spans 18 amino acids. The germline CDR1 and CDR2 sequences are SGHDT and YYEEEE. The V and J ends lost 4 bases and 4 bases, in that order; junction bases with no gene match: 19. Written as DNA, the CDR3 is TGTGCCAGCAGCGCCCCTCCCTCCGGGAGGAGGGTGGGAGAGACCCAGTACTTC. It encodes CASSAPPSGRRVGETQYF.

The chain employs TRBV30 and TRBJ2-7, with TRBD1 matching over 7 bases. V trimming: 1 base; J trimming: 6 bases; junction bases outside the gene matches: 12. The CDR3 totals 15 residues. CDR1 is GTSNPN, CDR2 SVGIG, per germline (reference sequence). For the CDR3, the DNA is TGTGCCTGGAGTGGTCTAGGGGGCTTCACTCTCGAGCAGTACTTC. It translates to CAWSGLGGFTLEQYF.

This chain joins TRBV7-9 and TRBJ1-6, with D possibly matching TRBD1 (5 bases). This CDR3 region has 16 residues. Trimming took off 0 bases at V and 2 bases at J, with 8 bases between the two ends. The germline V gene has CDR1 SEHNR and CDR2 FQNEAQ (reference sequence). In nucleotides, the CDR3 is TGTGCCAGCAGCTTAGCGGGGGGTGCCTATAATTCACCCCTCCACTTT. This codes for CASSLAGGAYNSPLHF.

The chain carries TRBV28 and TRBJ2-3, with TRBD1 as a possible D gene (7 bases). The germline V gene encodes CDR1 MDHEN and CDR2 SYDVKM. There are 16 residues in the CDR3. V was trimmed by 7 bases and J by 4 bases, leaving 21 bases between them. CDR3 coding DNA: TGTGCCAGCACCCTTAGGGCGGGACAGACCGCAGATACGCAGTATTTT. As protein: CASTLRAGQTADTQYF.

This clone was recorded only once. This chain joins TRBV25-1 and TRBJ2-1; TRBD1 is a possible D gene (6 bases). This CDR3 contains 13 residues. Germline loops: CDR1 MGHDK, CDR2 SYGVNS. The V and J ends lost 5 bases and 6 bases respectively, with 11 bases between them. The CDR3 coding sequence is TGTGCCAGCAGTACAACAGGGCTCAATGAGCAGTTCTTC. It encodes CASSTTGLNEQFF.

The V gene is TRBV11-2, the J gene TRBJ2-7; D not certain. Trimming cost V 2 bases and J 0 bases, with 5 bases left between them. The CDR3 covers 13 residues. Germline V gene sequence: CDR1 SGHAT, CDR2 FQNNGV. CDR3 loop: CASSLPPSYEQYF. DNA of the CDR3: TGTGCCAGCAGCTTACCTCCCTCCTACGAGCAGTACTTC.